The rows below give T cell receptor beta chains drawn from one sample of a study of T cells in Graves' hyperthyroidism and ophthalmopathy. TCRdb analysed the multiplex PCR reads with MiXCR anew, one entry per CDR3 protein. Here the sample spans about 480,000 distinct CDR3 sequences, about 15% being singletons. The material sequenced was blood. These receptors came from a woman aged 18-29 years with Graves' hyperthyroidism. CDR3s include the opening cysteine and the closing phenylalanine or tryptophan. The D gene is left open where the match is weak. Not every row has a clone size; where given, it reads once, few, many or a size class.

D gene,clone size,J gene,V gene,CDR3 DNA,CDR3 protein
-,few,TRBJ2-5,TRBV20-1,TGCAGTGCCTTTAGGCAAGAGACCCAGTACTTC,CSAFRQETQYF
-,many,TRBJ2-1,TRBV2,TGTGCCAGCAGGTGGCAGGACGATAACAATGAGCAGTTCTTC,CASRWQDDNNEQFF
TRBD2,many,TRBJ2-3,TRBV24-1,TGTGCCACCGCGGGAGGGTTCACAGATACGCAGTATTTT,CATAGGFTDTQYF
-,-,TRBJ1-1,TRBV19,TGTGCCAGTAGTATAGTCAGGGACACTGAAGCTTTCTTT,CASSIVRDTEAFF
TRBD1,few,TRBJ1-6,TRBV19,TGTGCCAGTAGGGGGACAGGGGGCAGCTCCTATAATTCACCCCTCCACTTT,CASRGTGGSSYNSPLHF
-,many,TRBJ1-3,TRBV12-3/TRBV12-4,TGTGCCAGCGCCAAGGGGAGGGAAGGTGGAAACACCATATATTTT,CASAKGREGGNTIYF
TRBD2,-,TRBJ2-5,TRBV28,TGTGCCAGCAGTTTGAGGTTAGCGGGAGTTGAAGAGACCCAGTACTTC,CASSLRLAGVEETQYF
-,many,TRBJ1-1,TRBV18,TGTGCCAGCTCCCCAGTTATCGGCACTGAAGCTTTCTTT,CASSPVIGTEAFF
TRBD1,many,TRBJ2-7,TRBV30,TGTGCCTGGAGTGGAGGACAGGGCCTCTCCTACGAGCAGTACTTC,CAWSGGQGLSYEQYF
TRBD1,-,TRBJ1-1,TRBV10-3,TGTGCCATCAGGCCATCGGACAGGGCGAACACTGAAGCTTTCTTT,CAIRPSDRANTEAFF